This T cell receptor (beta chain) is from a study of OX40 agonist ivuxolimab in advanced cancers. As for the study in general: The study enrolled dose-escalation patients with hepatocellular carcinoma, melanoma, renal cell or head and neck cancer. Eligibility rules accepted prior anti-PD-1, anti-PD-L1 or anti-CTLA-4 therapy, and around 38% had some. One hepatocellular carcinoma and a couple of cutaneous melanoma patients partially responded.

There are 11 residues in the CDR3. Trimming left V 3 bases short and J 9 bases short, with 9 bases between. Germline-derived CDR1 and CDR2 are MGHDK and SYGVNS. Broader study findings: At doses 0.1 to 3.0 mg/kg, CD4+ and CD8+ clones expanded.

As to this clone: As yet, its antigen is unknown.

Produced via immunoSEQ multiplex PCR; TCRdb's table is partial and in-frame only. The profile shows tens of thousands of clones, roughly 86% of them singletons. The chain couples TRBV25-1 to TRBJ2-7; D is unclear. This specimen consisted of CD4+ or CD8+ T cells sorted from blood, obtained in a trial of the OX40 agonist ivuxolimab. This receptor was taken from an adult with an advanced solid tumor such as melanoma, head and neck, liver or kidney cancer. The CDR3 here is CASSEGFGQYF. CDR3 nucleotide sequence: TGTGCCAGCAGTGAGGGGTTCGGGCAGTACTTC.